The next 30 T cell receptor beta chains were all read from a single sample in a study of CD8 T cells in ankylosing spondylitis. No antigen is known for these receptors. In TCRdb, the 5' RACE reads were re-called with MiXCR into one record per CDR3 protein. The data show approximately 400,000 distinct CDR3 sequences, roughly 26% seen once. Study observations and caveats: There was a TCR beta motif, made of 7 or 8 highly homologous variants, that appeared characteristic of ankylosing spondylitis blood.

The sequencing input was blood, either unsorted or a sorted T cell fraction (not recorded which). The source of these receptors is a male donor with ankylosing spondylitis.

As concerns this clonotype: The junction departs from the called germline gene at one end, perhaps through a read error. J is TRBJ1-2 and V is TRBV12-3 or TRBV12-4; 9 positions agree with TRBD1. This CDR3 contains 18 residues. The CDR3 sequence is CASCLIGSGTGPDYGYTF. The CDR3 DNA follows: TGTGCCAGCTGTTTAATTGGTTCCGGGACAGGGCCCGACTATGGCTACACCTTC.

This rearrangement joins TRBV20-1 to TRBJ1-2; D is perhaps TRBD1 (5 bases). The CDR3 contains 13 residues. With 6 bases removed from V and 4 bases from J, the gap between germline ends came to 15 bases. CDR1 DFQATT and CDR2 SNEGSKA come from the germline V gene (reference sequence). CDR3 region: CSAPREWVYGYTF. DNA for the CDR3: TGCAGTGCCCCCAGGGAGTGGGTCTATGGCTACACCTTC.

This clonotype was detected only a few times. The chain recombines TRBV28 with TRBJ2-7; the match to TRBD1 covers 7 bases. This CDR3 contains 15 residues. Germline trimming cut 4 bases from V and 2 bases from J; bases unmatched to any gene: 8. Germline V gene lookup returns CDR1 MDHEN and CDR2 SYDVKM. CDR3 bases: TGTGCCAGCAGTTCCCCCCCCGGGACAGCCTACGAGCAGTACGTC. It codes for CASSSPPGTAYEQYV.

This clonotype occurred a few times. The chain employs TRBV3-1 and TRBJ1-2; the D is unclear. The CDR3 covers 16 residues. Trimming removed 0 bases at V and 8 bases at J, with 19 bases between. From germline, CDR1 is LGHDT and CDR2 YNNKEL (reference sequence). The CDR3 spells CASSQDWPGPETGYTF. The CDR3 nucleotides read TGTGCCAGCAGCCAAGATTGGCCGGGCCCCGAGACCGGCTACACCTTC.

The genes are TRBV7-9 and TRBJ1-1, with a tentative D call TRBD1 (6 bases). V gave up 4 bases and J gave up 6 bases, with 12 bases separating them. The germline gives CDR1 SEHNR, CDR2 FQNEAQ (reference sequence). The CDR3 sequence is 13 residues long. The CDR3 is CASSWAGAAEAFF. CDR3 nucleotide sequence: TGTGCCAGCAGCTGGGCAGGGGCGGCTGAAGCTTTCTTT.

This clonotype has more than one count but fewer than ten. The V gene is TRBV12-3 or TRBV12-4, the J gene TRBJ1-3; possibly TRBD1 for D (6 bases). The CDR3 totals 15 residues. V lost 7 bases and J 4 bases, leaving 17 bases between the germline ends. CDR3 sequence: CASKNTGSAGNTIYF. In DNA form, the CDR3 reads TGTGCCAGCAAAAATACAGGGTCGGCCGGAAACACCATATATTTT.

This rearrangement joins TRBV20-1 to TRBJ1-2; 10 nucleotides agree with TRBD1. Germline trimming cut 4 bases from V and 3 bases from J; bases unmatched to any gene: 5. The CDR3 totals 14 residues. Germline values: CDR1 DFQATT, CDR2 SNEGSKA (reference sequence). CDR3 sequence: CSATSGTGDYGYTF. CDR3 in DNA: TGCAGTGCTACTTCCGGGACAGGGGACTATGGCTACACCTTC.

This rearrangement joins TRBV24-1 to TRBJ2-4; 10 nucleotides match TRBD2. CDR3 length: 20 residues. Looked up from germline, CDR1 is KGHDR and CDR2 is SFDVKD. V gave up 4 bases and J gave up 0 bases; unmatched junction bases: 14. CDR3 bases: TGTGCCACCAGTGACTATACTCCGGGACTAGCGCAACTAGCCAAAAACATTCAGTACTTC. It yields the protein CATSDYTPGLAQLAKNIQYF.

The chain is built from TRBV7-2 and TRBJ1-2; 7 bases agree with TRBD1. The V segment lost 4 bases and the J segment 4 bases; nucleotides outside the gene matches: 12. This CDR3 spans 16 amino acids. Germline CDR1 reads SGHTA; CDR2 reads FQGNSA. Written as DNA, the CDR3 is TGTGCCAGCAGCTCTAAGGGACAGACCTATCTCTATGGCTACACCTTC. This codes for CASSSKGQTYLYGYTF.

This clonotype was seen a few times. The chain couples TRBV29-1 to TRBJ1-1, with 9 bases fitting TRBD1. V lost 6 bases to trimming and J lost 6 bases; unmatched junction nucleotides: 2. The germline gives CDR1 SQVTM, CDR2 ANQGSEA. The CDR3 has 11 amino acids. The CDR3 protein is CSVGQGPEAFF. The CDR3 DNA is TGCAGCGTGGGACAGGGCCCTGAAGCTTTCTTT.

V gene TRBV20-1 combines with J gene TRBJ2-2; D is ambiguous. The ends were cut back, 2 bases at V and 0 bases at J, with 7 bases in the middle. Germline loops: CDR1 DFQATT, CDR2 SNEGSKA (reference sequence). The CDR3 is made up of 14 amino acids. CDR3 amino acids: CSARRSANTGELFF. The DNA for the CDR3 is TGCAGTGCTAGACGCAGCGCGAACACCGGGGAGCTGTTTTTT.

The chain carries TRBV7-2 and TRBJ1-2; 7 bases match TRBD1. The germline CDR1 and CDR2 sequences are SGHTA and FQGNSA. V was pared by 1 base and J by 4 bases, with 9 bases of the junction left unmatched. This CDR3 has 16 residues. DNA for the CDR3: TGTGCCAGCAGCTTAGGTGGACAGGTGGGAGGCTATGGCTACACCTTC. It specifies CASSLGGQVGGYGYTF.

This clonotype was found a few times. The chain is built from TRBV20-1 and TRBJ2-7; 8 bases match TRBD2. Trimming removed 3 bases from V and 3 bases from J; junction bases left unmatched: 4. Looked up from germline, CDR1 is DFQATT and CDR2 is SNEGSKA (reference sequence). The CDR3 totals 13 residues. CDR3 amino acids: CSASGRDGYEQYF. CDR3 coding DNA: TGCAGTGCTAGCGGGAGGGACGGCTACGAGCAGTACTTC.

This clonotype was counted between two and nine times. J is TRBJ1-1 and V is TRBV5-1; 9 bases are a match to TRBD1. V dropped 0 bases and J dropped 4; count of bases not matched to a gene: 4. Germline V gene data show CDR1 as SGHRS and CDR2 as YFSETQ. CDR3 size: 15 residues. The DNA of the CDR3 is TGCGCCAGCAGCTTGGACAGGGGGCTTGTCACTGAAGCTTTCTTT. It translates to CASSLDRGLVTEAFF.

The rearrangement links TRBV18 to TRBJ1-1; D is perhaps TRBD1 (6 bases). This CDR3 has 12 residues. From germline, CDR1 is KGHSH and CDR2 LQKENI. Deletions cut 3 bases from V and 11 bases from J, with 13 bases between. Here the CDR3 DNA reads TGTGCCAGCTCACCCTCGGACAGCCGGGCTTTCTTT. Translated: CASSPSDSRAFF. The whole variable domain, filled in from reference TRBV18 and TRBJ1-1, reads NAGVMQNPRHLVRRRGQEARLRCSPMKGHSHVYWYRQLPEEGLKFMVYLQKENIIDESGMPKERFSAEFPKEGPSILRIQQVVRGDSAAYFCASSPSDSRAFFGQGTRLTVV.

The V gene is TRBV6-1, the J gene TRBJ2-3; TRBD2 matches 7 bases. Germline-derived CDR1 and CDR2 are MNHNS and SASEGT. V shed 1 base and J 1 base; nucleotides not matched to a gene: 8. The CDR3 is 17 residues long. CDR3 nucleotides: TGTGCCAGCAGTGAAGGAAGAGCGGGGTGGGGCACAGATACGCAGTATTTT. This translates into CASSEGRAGWGTDTQYF.

The J gene is TRBJ1-3, the V gene TRBV4-2, with 9 bases that match TRBD1. The CDR3 has 17 residues. After removal of 1 base from V and 4 bases from J, the junction contained 8 bases not matched to a gene. Germline V gene data show CDR1 as LGHNA and CDR2 as YNFKEQ. The CDR3 spells CASSQAGQGRSGNTIYF. DNA of the CDR3: TGTGCCAGCAGCCAAGCGGGACAGGGTCGATCAGGAAACACCATATATTTT.

This sequence joins TRBV18 and TRBJ2-1; 8 bases are shared with TRBD1. The CDR3 consists of 11 residues. Germline trimming cut 6 bases from V and 8 bases from J; bases unmatched to any gene: 0. Per germline, CDR1 KGHSH and CDR2 LQKENI. DNA of the CDR3: TGTGCCAGCTCGACAGGGGATGAGCAGTTCTTC. Translating gives CASSTGDEQFF.

This clonotype showed up just once. The chain has TRBV3-1 and TRBJ2-7; maybe TRBD1 (6 bases). This CDR3 contains 13 residues. V dropped 6 bases and J dropped 7 bases, with 16 bases sitting between them. From germline, CDR1 is LGHDT and CDR2 YNNKEL (reference sequence). CDR3 coding DNA: TGTGCCAGCAGTGGGACACCCAATACGGAGCAGTACGTC. Its protein is CASSGTPNTEQYV.

This clonotype was recorded a few times. This chain joins TRBV20-1 and TRBJ1-1, with D maybe TRBD1 (6 bases). CDR3 size: 14 residues. CDR1 and CDR2 (germline): DFQATT, SNEGSKA (reference sequence). V lost 2 bases to trimming and J lost 4 bases, with 14 bases between them. CDR3 sequence: CSARTADRTTEAFF. The CDR3 DNA follows: TGCAGTGCTAGAACCGCTGACAGGACCACTGAAGCTTTCTTT.

This clonotype was detected a few times. The chain combines TRBV7-2 with TRBJ2-1; TRBD2 is a possible D gene (5 bases). This CDR3 contains 13 residues. V was shortened by 0 bases and J by 9 bases, with 9 bases between the two germline ends. Per germline, CDR1 SGHTA and CDR2 FQGNSA. The CDR3 protein is CASSLAGEAEQFF. CDR3 nucleotides: TGTGCCAGCAGCTTAGCGGGAGAGGCTGAGCAGTTCTTC.

In this sample, this clonotype turned up many times. The V gene is TRBV10-3, the J gene TRBJ2-1; D gene uncertain. The CDR3 length is 13 residues. V lost 5 bases, J lost 7 bases, and 12 bases lay in between. Germline CDR1 and CDR2: ENHRY and SYGVKD. The CDR3 bases are TGTGCCATCAGTCGAGAGGTAGGAAATGAGCAGTTCTTC. Its protein product is CAISREVGNEQFF.

The chain carries TRBV7-2 and TRBJ2-5; unclear D gene. Between the trimmed V and J ends, which lost 1 base and 4 bases, there was a span of 10 bases. Germline V gene data show CDR1 as SGHTA and CDR2 as FQGNSA. CDR3 size: 14 residues. The CDR3 loop reads CASSLEGFRETQYF. The CDR3 DNA is TGTGCCAGCAGCTTAGAAGGGTTCAGAGAGACCCAGTACTTC.

This clonotype has just a few counts. The chain uses TRBV7-2 and TRBJ1-2, with TRBD1 matching 9 bases. This CDR3 contains 15 residues. With 0 bases clipped from V and 2 bases from J, the junction kept 1 base outside the gene matches. Per the germline V gene, CDR1 is SGHTA and CDR2 is FQGNSA. CDR3 sequence reads: CASSLAGQGNYGYTF. CDR3 bases: TGTGCCAGCAGCTTAGCGGGACAGGGCAACTATGGCTACACCTTC.

This chain links TRBV29-1 with TRBJ2-7, with D possibly being TRBD2 (6 bases). V shed 6 bases and J shed 4 bases, with 10 bases lying between them. This CDR3 spans 11 amino acids. Per the germline V gene, CDR1 is SQVTM and CDR2 is ANQGSEA. CDR3 protein: CSVGTQYEQYV. In DNA form, the CDR3 reads TGCAGCGTGGGGACTCAGTACGAGCAGTACGTC.

A few counts support this clonotype. The V gene is TRBV28, the J gene TRBJ2-1; D gene unclear. The CDR3 contains 14 residues. Germline V gene sequence: CDR1 MDHEN, CDR2 SYDVKM. The V and J ends lost 8 bases and 5 bases respectively, with 16 bases between them. The CDR3 coding sequence is TGTGCCAGCCAGGCCATCGGGCACAACAATGAGCAGTTCTTC. Amino acids: CASQAIGHNNEQFF.

The chain joins TRBV9 to TRBJ2-5, with 11 bases that match TRBD2. The CDR3 covers 14 residues. Germline trimming cut 7 bases from V and 4 bases from J; bases unmatched to any gene: 6. Germline lookup yields CDR1 SGDLS and CDR2 YYNGEE. CDR3 region: CASGGLAAVETQYF. Written as DNA, the CDR3 is TGTGCCAGCGGGGGACTAGCGGCAGTAGAGACCCAGTACTTC.

This clonotype came up many times. The rearrangement links TRBV11-2 to TRBJ2-3; D gene ambiguous. This CDR3 comprises 14 residues. V shed 1 base and J shed 4 bases, with 9 bases lying between them. Germline-derived CDR1 and CDR2 are SGHAT and FQNNGV. The CDR3 region is CASSLGGVADTQYF. CDR3 nucleotides: TGTGCCAGCAGCTTAGGGGGTGTTGCAGATACGCAGTATTTT.

The chain is built from TRBV9 and TRBJ1-1, with a possible D match to TRBD1 (6 bases). Germline-derived CDR1 and CDR2 are SGDLS and YYNGEE. The CDR3 has 15 residues. With 5 bases removed from V and 4 bases from J, the gap between germline ends came to 18 bases. This chain's CDR3 is CASRASGGWGTEAFF. For the CDR3, the DNA is TGTGCCAGCAGGGCCTCGGGGGGCTGGGGCACTGAAGCTTTCTTT.

The chain joins TRBV5-4 to TRBJ1-3; D is unclear. CDR3 length equals 14 residues. The V end lost 4 bases, the J end lost 0 bases, and 8 bases lay between the germline ends. Germline V gene lookup returns CDR1 SGHNT and CDR2 YYREEE (reference sequence). The CDR3 protein is CASSHPNSGNTIYF. CDR3 nucleotides: TGTGCCAGCAGCCATCCGAACTCTGGAAACACCATATATTTT.